The clone carrying this T cell receptor beta chain was seen more than once but under ten times. The antigen is not known. Synthetic analogs of TCR templates were spiked into every PCR. Produced via immunoSEQ multiplex PCR; TCRdb's table is partial and in-frame only. The repertoire has roughly 90,000 clones, 90% to 95% of them found once; the top ten carry 9.4%. The CDR3 runs 13 residues. The V gene lost 3 bases and the J gene lost 11 bases, with 16 bases spanning the gap. The V gene's germline CDR1 is LNHDA and CDR2 SQIVND (reference sequence). This entry comes from a study of PD-L1 blockade in urothelial cancer. Study as a whole: Male patients with bladder-origin urothelial cancer numbered about 85% of the 29. Blood analyses occurred 3 weeks (second dose) and 6 weeks post treatment start. Regarding the study as a whole: Below-median TCR clonality that was measured in pretreatment blood predicted better survival.

The clonotype comes from a man in his 60s with urothelial cancer. The chain carries TRBV19 and TRBJ1-2; TRBD1 is a possible D gene (5 bases). The specimen comprised PBMCs, sampled around atezolizumab (anti-PD-L1) treatment. CDR3 in amino acids: CASSIPDSTRYTF. CDR3 in DNA: TGTGCCAGTAGTATCCCAGACAGTACCCGGTACACCTTC.